The clone carrying this TCR beta chain was observed at least ten times. Its antigen remains unidentified. Individual cDNA molecules received unique molecular identifiers in the library. In the authors' methods: Samples contained a median of around 89,000 TCRs, with a range of roughly 23,224 to 700,000. One entry per CDR3 protein results from TCRdb running MiXCR on the reads. The V and J calls were not made by the authors but by TCRdb's processing. The table has about 120,000 distinct CDR3 sequences, 8.5% seen once. The starting material, unfractionated whole blood, was used for total RNA extraction. The sample comes from a study of human T cells and chemical hapten exposure. For the study at large: Mainly, slight library volume differences in the pool made TCR yields vary.

The V gene end was trimmed by 0 bases and the J gene end by 4 bases; junction bases not matched to a gene: 5. From germline, CDR1 is LNHDA and CDR2 SQIVND (reference sequence). This CDR3 contains 15 residues. The study, taken as a whole, reports: TCRs above 1 in 1000 frequency did not change with DPC sensitization.

The sequencing input was whole blood. The receptor was derived from a human donor in good health. Some clones in this sample may be carry-over from other donors' samples. The chain has TRBV19 and TRBJ1-2, with TRBD1 matching over 7 bases. The CDR3 loop reads CASSIDLDRVYGYTF. For the CDR3, the DNA is TGTGCCAGTAGTATAGATCTCGACAGGGTCTATGGCTACACCTTC. Supplemented by reference TRBV19 and TRBJ1-2, the full variable domain reads DGGITQSPKYLFRKEGQNVTLSCEQNLNHDAMYWYRQDPGQGLRLIYYSQIVNDFQKGDIAEGYSVSREKKESFPLTVTSAQKNPTAFYLCASSIDLDRVYGYTFGSGTRLTVV.